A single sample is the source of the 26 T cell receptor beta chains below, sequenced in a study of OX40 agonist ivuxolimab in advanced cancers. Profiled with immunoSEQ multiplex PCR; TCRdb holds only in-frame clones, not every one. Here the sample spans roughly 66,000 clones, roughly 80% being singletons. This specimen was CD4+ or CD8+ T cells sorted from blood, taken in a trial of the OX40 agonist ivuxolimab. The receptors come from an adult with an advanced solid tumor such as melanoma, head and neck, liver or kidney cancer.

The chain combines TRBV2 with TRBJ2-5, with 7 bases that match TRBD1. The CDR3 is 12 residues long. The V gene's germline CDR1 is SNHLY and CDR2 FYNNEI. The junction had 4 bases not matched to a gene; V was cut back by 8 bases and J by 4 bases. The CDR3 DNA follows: TGTGCCAGCGGCCCAGGGGGAGAGACCCAGTACTTC. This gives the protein CASGPGGETQYF.

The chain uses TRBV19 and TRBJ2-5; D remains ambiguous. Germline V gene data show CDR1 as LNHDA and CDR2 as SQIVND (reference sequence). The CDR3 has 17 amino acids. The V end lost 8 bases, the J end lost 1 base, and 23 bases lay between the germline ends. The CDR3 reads CASRSISQGQIQETQYF. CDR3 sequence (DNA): TGTGCCAGTCGTAGTATATCCCAAGGTCAGATCCAAGAGACCCAGTACTTC.

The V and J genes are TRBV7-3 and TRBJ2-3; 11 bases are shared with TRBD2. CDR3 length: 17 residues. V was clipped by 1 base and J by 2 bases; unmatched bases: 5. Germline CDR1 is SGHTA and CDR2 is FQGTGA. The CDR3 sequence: CASSLMALAGVTDTQYF. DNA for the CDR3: TGTGCCAGCAGCTTAATGGCACTAGCGGGAGTCACAGATACGCAGTATTTT. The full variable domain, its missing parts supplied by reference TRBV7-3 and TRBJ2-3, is GAGVSQTPSNKVTEKGKYVELRCDPISGHTALYWYRQSLGQGPEFLIYFQGTGAADDSGLPNDRFFAVRPEGSVSTLKIQRTERGDSAVYLCASSLMALAGVTDTQYFGPGTRLTVL.

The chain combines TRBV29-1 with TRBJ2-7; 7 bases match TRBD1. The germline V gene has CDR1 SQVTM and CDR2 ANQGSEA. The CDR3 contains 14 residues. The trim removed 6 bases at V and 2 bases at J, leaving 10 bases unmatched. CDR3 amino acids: CSVATDRVTYEQYF. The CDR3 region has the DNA TGCAGCGTGGCTACTGACAGGGTTACCTACGAGCAGTACTTC.

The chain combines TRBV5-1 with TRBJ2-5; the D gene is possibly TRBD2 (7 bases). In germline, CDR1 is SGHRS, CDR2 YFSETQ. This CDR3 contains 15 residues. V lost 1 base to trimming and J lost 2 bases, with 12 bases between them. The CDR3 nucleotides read TGCGCCAGCAGCTTGCAGGAGGGGGGGCAAGAGACCCAGTACTTC. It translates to CASSLQEGGQETQYF.

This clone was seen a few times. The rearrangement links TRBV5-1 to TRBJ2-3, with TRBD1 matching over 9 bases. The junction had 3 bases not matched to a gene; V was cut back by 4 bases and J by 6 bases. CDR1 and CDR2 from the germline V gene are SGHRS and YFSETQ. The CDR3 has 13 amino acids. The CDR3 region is CASSRTGEDTQYF. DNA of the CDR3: TGCGCCAGCAGCCGGACAGGGGAGGATACGCAGTATTTT.

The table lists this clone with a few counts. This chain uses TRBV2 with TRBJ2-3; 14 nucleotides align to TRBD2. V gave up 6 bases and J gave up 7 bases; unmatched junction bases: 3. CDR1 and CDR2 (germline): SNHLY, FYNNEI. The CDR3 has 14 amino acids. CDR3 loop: CASRGTSGSNTQYF. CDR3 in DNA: TGTGCCAGCAGAGGGACTAGCGGGAGTAATACGCAGTATTTT.

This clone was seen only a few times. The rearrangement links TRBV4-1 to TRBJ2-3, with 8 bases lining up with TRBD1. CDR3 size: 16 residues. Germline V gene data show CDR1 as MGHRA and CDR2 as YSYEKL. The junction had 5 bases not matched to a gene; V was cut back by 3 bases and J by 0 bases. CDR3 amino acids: CASSQEDRGSTDTQYF. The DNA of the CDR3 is TGCGCCAGCAGCCAGGAAGACAGGGGTAGCACAGATACGCAGTATTTT.

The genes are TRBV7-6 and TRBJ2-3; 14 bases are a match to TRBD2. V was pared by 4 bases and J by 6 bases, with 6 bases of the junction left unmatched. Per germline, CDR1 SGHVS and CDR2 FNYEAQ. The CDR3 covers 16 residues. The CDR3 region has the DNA TGTGCCAGCAGCTCACCCGGGACTAGCGGGGGTGATACGCAGTATTTT. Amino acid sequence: CASSSPGTSGGDTQYF. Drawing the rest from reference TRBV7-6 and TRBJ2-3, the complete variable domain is GAGVSQSPRYKVTKRGQDVALRCDPISGHVSLYWYRQALGQGPEFLTYFNYEAQQDKSGLPNDRFSAERPEGSISTLTIQRTEQRDSAMYRCASSSPGTSGGDTQYFGPGTRLTVL.

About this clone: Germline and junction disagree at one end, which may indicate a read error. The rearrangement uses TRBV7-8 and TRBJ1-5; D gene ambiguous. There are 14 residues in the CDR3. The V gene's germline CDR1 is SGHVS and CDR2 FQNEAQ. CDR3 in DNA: TGTGCCAGCAGCTTAGGTTTATACCCCGACTCAAGGCCTTTT. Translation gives CASSLGLYPDSRPF.

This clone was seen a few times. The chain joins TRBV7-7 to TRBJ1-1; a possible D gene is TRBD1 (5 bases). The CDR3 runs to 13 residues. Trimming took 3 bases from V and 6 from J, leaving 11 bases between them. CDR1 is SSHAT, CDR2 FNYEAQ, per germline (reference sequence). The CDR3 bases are TGTGCCAGCAGCTTTGGTTTGGGGGCTGAAGCTTTCTTT. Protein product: CASSFGLGAEAFF.

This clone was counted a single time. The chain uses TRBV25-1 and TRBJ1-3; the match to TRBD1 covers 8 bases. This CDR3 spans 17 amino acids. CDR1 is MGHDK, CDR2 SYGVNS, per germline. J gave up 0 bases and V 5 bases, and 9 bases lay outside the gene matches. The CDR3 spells CASSPSGRGLSGNTIYF. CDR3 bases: TGTGCCAGCAGTCCCTCGGGCAGGGGGCTCTCTGGAAACACCATATATTTT.

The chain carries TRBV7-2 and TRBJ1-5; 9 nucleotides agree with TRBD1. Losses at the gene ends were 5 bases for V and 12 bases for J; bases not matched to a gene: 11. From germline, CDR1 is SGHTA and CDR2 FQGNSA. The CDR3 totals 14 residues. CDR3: CASSPGGQGSLQHF. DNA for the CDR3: TGTGCCAGCAGCCCAGGGGGACAGGGTTCTCTCCAGCATTTT.

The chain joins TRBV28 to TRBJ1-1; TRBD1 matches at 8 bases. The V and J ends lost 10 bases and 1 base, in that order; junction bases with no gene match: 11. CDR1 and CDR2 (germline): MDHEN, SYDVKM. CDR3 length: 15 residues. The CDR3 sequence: CATHSGGGTNTEAFF. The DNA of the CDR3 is TGTGCCACTCACTCAGGGGGCGGAACGAACACTGAAGCTTTCTTT.

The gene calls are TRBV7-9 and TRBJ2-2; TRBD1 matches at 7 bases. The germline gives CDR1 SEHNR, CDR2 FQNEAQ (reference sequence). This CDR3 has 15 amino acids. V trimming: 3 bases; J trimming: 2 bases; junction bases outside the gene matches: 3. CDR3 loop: CASSFRDSNTGELFF. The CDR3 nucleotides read TGTGCCAGCAGCTTTAGGGACAGTAACACCGGGGAGCTGTTTTTT.

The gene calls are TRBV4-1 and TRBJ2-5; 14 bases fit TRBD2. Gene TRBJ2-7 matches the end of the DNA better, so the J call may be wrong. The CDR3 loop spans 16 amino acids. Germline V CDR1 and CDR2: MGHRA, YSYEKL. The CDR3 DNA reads TGCGCCAGCAGCCACGCGACTAGCGGGAGGGGATACGAGCAGTACTTC. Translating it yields CASSHATSGRGYEQYF.

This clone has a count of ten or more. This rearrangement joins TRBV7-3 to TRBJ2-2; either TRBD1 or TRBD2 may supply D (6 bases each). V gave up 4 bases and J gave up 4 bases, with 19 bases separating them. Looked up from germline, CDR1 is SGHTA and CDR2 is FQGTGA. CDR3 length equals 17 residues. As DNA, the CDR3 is TGTGCCAGCAGCTCTCCTGGGGCCAGGGGAGGCACCGGGGAGCTGTTTTTT. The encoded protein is CASSSPGARGGTGELFF. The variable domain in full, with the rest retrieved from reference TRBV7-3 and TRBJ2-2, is GAGVSQTPSNKVTEKGKYVELRCDPISGHTALYWYRQSLGQGPEFLIYFQGTGAADDSGLPNDRFFAVRPEGSVSTLKIQRTERGDSAVYLCASSSPGARGGTGELFFGEGSRLTVL.

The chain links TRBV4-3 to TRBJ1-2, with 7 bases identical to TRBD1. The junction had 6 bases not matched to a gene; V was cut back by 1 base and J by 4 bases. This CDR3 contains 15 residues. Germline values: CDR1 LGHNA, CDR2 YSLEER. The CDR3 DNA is TGCGCCAGCAGCCAAGGTTTCCAGGGGGGCTATGGCTACACCTTC. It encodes CASSQGFQGGYGYTF.

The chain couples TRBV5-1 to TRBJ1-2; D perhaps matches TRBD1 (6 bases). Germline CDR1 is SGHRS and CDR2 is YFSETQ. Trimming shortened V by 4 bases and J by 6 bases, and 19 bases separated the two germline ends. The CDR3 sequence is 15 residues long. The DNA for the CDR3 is TGCGCCAGCAGCCTGTCATGGGGGGGGCGCGATGGCTACACCTTC. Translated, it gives CASSLSWGGRDGYTF. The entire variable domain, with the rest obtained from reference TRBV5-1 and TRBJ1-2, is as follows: KAGVTQTPRYLIKTRGQQVTLSCSPISGHRSVSWYQQTPGQGLQFLFEYFSETQRNKGNFPGRFSGRQFSNSRSEMNVSTLELGDSALYLCASSLSWGGRDGYTFGSGTRLTVV.

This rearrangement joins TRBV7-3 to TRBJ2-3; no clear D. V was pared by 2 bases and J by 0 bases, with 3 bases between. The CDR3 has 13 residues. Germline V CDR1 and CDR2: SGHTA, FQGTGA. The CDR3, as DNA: TGTGCCAGCAGCTTAGACAGCACAGATACGCAGTATTTT. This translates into CASSLDSTDTQYF.

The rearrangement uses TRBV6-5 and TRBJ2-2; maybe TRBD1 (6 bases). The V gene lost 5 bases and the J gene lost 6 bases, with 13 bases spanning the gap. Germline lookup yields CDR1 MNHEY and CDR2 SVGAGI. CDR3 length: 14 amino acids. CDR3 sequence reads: CASSPRTAPGELFF. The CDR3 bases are TGTGCCAGCAGTCCACGGACAGCCCCCGGGGAGCTGTTTTTT.

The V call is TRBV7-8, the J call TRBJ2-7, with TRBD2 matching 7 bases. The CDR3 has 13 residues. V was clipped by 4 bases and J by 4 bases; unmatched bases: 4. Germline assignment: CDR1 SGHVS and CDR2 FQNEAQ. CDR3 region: CASSSGLSYEQYF. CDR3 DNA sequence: TGTGCCAGCAGCTCGGGACTATCTTACGAGCAGTACTTC.

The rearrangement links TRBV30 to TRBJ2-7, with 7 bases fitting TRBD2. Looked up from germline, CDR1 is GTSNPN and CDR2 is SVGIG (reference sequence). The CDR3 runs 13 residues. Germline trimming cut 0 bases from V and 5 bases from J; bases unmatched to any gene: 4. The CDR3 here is CAWSVWDYNEQYF. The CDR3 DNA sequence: TGTGCCTGGAGTGTATGGGACTACAACGAGCAGTACTTC.

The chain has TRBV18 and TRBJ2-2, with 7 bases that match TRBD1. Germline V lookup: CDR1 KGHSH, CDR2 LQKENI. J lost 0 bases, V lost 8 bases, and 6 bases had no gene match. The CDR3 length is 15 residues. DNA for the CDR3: TGTGCCAGCGCCAGGGGGAACGCGAACACCGGGGAGCTGTTTTTT. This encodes CASARGNANTGELFF.

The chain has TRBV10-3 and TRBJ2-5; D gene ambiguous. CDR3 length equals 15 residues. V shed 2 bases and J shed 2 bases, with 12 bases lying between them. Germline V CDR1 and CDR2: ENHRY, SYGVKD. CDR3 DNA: TGTGCCATCAGTGAGGGGCAGCCCTTACAAGAGACCCAGTACTTC. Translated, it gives CAISEGQPLQETQYF.

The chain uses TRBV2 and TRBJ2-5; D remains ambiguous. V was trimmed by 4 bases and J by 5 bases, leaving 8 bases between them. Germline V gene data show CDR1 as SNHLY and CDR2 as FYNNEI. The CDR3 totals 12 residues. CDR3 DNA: TGTGCCAGCAGTGCGGACGAGGAGACCCAGTACTTC. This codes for CASSADEETQYF.